The sequence of this TCR beta chain was determined in a study of Graves' ophthalmopathy and Graves' hyperthyroidism. At the level of the study: Untreated patients at initial diagnosis provided peripheral blood. Findings and caveats of the study: Predictions made by the model for ophthalmopathy progression reached 70% to 71% sensitivity and less than 80% specificity. Blood samples also showed most expanded thyroid clonotypes exceeding 0.001 frequency.

Establishment of the diagnosis relied upon clinical symptoms, serum thyroxine, TRAb, thyroid ultrasound and orbital computed tomography. On this clonotype: Its target is not known. One end of the junction fails to match germline, which may point to a read error.

Using RNA transcripts, the TCR beta CDR3 regions were amplified. HTBI primers were employed in first-round RT-PCR, then a second-round multiplex PCR followed. TCRdb processed the multiplex PCR reads anew with MiXCR; each CDR3 protein has one entry. Of hundreds of thousands of distinct CDR3 sequences in the sample, under 50% are singletons; the top ten hold over 2.5%. Per germline, CDR1 SGHTA and CDR2 FQGNSA. The CDR3 totals 14 residues. The sequenced sample was peripheral blood. The clonotype originates from an adult man with Graves' ophthalmopathy. The J gene is TRBJ2-7, the V gene TRBV7-2; maybe TRBD1 (6 bases). This CDR3 reads CASSEAGVAGELYF. The CDR3 DNA follows: TGTGCCAGCAGTGAGGCAGGGGTGGCCGGGGAGCTGTACTTC.